This entry features one T cell receptor (beta chain) sequence. Its antigen is currently unknown. The record originates from a study of OX40 agonist ivuxolimab in advanced cancers. Study overall: An agonistic human IgG2 monoclonal antibody against OX40 (CD134) was given.

Whole-study findings and limits: The mean number of expanded clones was higher in CD8+ T cells than in CD4+.

TCRdb keeps only in-frame clones here, not all; method: immunoSEQ multiplex PCR. The table lists 80,000 to 100,000 clones, around nine tenths of them singletons. The length of the CDR3 is 14 residues. Per the germline V gene, CDR1 is LNHNV and CDR2 is YYDKDF (reference sequence). V was pared by 7 bases and J by 2 bases, with 11 bases between. This specimen was CD4+ or CD8+ T cells sorted from blood, taken in a trial of the OX40 agonist ivuxolimab. This chain connects TRBV15 to TRBJ1-4; TRBD1 is a possible D gene (5 bases). This clonotype was sampled from an adult with an advanced solid tumor such as melanoma, head and neck, liver or kidney cancer. Here the CDR3 reads CATTPTGTNEKLFF. In nucleotides, the CDR3 is TGTGCCACCACCCCCACAGGTACTAATGAAAAACTGTTTTTT.